Sequencing of this TCR beta chain was carried out in a study of shared clonotypes between healthy human individuals. Genomic DNA per cell subset filled all wells of several immunoSEQ plates. Profiling relied on immunoSEQ multiplex PCR, and the TCRdb table lists in-frame clones only, not all of them. The sample contains around 500,000 clones, about 85% of which appear only once. A remark on this clone: Its antigen is not known.

Germline V gives CDR1 SGDLS, CDR2 YYNGEE. V shed 4 bases, J shed 4 bases, and the junction held 13 bases outside the gene matches. The CDR3 extends over 16 amino acids. The study's findings and limits: Sequencing depth was expected to affect clonotype sharing among donors.

The donors were adults (healthy and HIV-negative) with no recent acute infections or vaccinations. Caucasian adults residing in Nashville, Tennessee made up all the donors. The sequencing sample was made of PBMCs. This chain links TRBV9 with TRBJ1-2; 7 bases fit TRBD1. The clonotype comes from a woman in her 40s in good health. Some clones in this sample may be carry-over from other donors' samples. The CDR3 DNA follows: TGTGCCAGCAGCCCGAGCCCGGGACAGTCGTCCTATGGCTACACCTTC. Encoded protein: CASSPSPGQSSYGYTF.